The text below deals with one T cell receptor beta chain. Antigen specificity is unknown. Here immunoSEQ multiplex PCR was the method, and the copy in TCRdb shows in-frame clones only, minus some. The repertoire consists of 160,000 or so clones, with just over 90% occurring once and the leading ten covering roughly 4.5%. This entry is derived from a study of T cell responses to AZD1222 COVID-19 vaccine. Study-level points and caveats: A rise in Spike-specific TCR breadth and depth followed two AZD1222 doses. A mostly white British donor set with more females was recruited, and clonal diversity was possibly underestimated.

The CDR3 is made up of 13 amino acids. With 0 bases removed from V and 4 bases from J, the gap between germline ends came to 7 bases. The germline V gene has CDR1 SGHVS and CDR2 FQNEAQ. The sequence derives from an adult in good health. This chain joins TRBV7-8 and TRBJ2-7; D uncertain. The sample was peripheral blood, taken on day 0 of MenACWY control vaccination. CDR3 sequence: CASSLAVWYEQYF. The CDR3, as DNA: TGTGCCAGCAGCTTAGCGGTGTGGTACGAGCAGTACTTC.